Listed here are 8 T cell receptor beta chains from one sample, sequenced in a study of blood T cells in healthy people across ages. Sample-barcoded 5' priming and a J-beta primer mix drove a second PCR of 7 to 11 cycles. From the 5' RACE reads, TCRdb called clonotypes with MiXCR, one entry per CDR3 protein. The top ten hold 22% of the sample, which has approximately 850,000 distinct CDR3 sequences, 58% seen once. Sequenced material: blood. Receptors originate from a man aged 25 to 45 in good health.

V gene TRBV7-2 combines with J gene TRBJ2-1, with D perhaps TRBD1 (6 bases). CDR1 SGHTA and CDR2 FQGNSA come from the germline V gene. There are 15 residues in the CDR3. Trimming stripped 4 bases from V and 2 bases from J, with 12 bases between. The CDR3 here is CASSSIRGPYNEQFF. The CDR3 DNA is TGTGCCAGCAGCTCAATCAGGGGCCCCTACAATGAGCAGTTCTTC.

The chain links TRBV12-5 to TRBJ2-3; no clear D gene. Trimming shortened V by 3 bases and J by 2 bases, and 27 bases separated the two germline ends. CDR3 length: 20 amino acids. Germline V gives CDR1 LGHNT, CDR2 FRNRAP. CDR3 bases: TGTGCTAGTGGTTTCTTTCTAGACTCCCGACCCCAACCCTACACAGATACGCAGTATTTT. Translating it yields CASGFFLDSRPQPYTDTQYF.

The V and J genes are TRBV6-2 or TRBV6-3 and TRBJ2-7; D unresolved. Germline-derived CDR1 and CDR2 are MNHEY and SVGEGT. The CDR3 length is 12 residues. Trimming pared 4 bases from V and 2 bases from J, leaving 6 bases between. DNA of the CDR3: TGTGCCAGCAGTTTTCGACCCTACGAGCAGTACTTC. This codes for CASSFRPYEQYF.

The chain uses TRBV7-2 and TRBJ2-5; no definite D call. The CDR3 consists of 14 residues. CDR1 SGHTA and CDR2 FQGNSA come from the germline V gene. V shed 3 bases and J shed 5 bases, with 13 bases lying between them. CDR3 in amino acids: CASSLGPDWETQYF. CDR3 DNA: TGTGCCAGCAGCTTGGGCCCCGACTGGGAGACCCAGTACTTC.

The chain uses TRBV28 and TRBJ2-1; 7 bases are a match to TRBD2. The CDR3 totals 15 residues. The V segment lost 5 bases and the J segment 9 bases; nucleotides outside the gene matches: 13. Germline loops: CDR1 MDHEN, CDR2 SYDVKM. The CDR3 is CASSPAGLGLGEQFF. The CDR3 nucleotides read TGTGCCAGCAGTCCAGCGGGACTGGGCCTCGGTGAGCAGTTCTTC.

The chain combines TRBV7-9 with TRBJ2-5; weak D call: TRBD2 (5 bases). The CDR3 extends over 14 amino acids. V lost 2 bases and J lost 2, with 9 bases in between. Germline CDR1 SEHNR, CDR2 FQNEAQ (reference sequence). This CDR3 reads CASSLIGLQETQYF. The DNA of the CDR3 is TGTGCCAGCAGCTTAATCGGACTTCAAGAGACCCAGTACTTC.

This clonotype was seen just once. This sequence joins TRBV28 and TRBJ2-1; perhaps TRBD2 as D (7 bases). The CDR3 contains 16 residues. The V end was cut by 1 base, the J end by 3 bases, with 13 bases between. The V gene's germline CDR1 is MDHEN and CDR2 SYDVKM. The CDR3 is CASSLSRGRRYNEQFF. The CDR3 DNA is TGTGCCAGCAGTTTATCGCGGGGGCGCCGCTACAATGAGCAGTTCTTC.

The genes are TRBV13 and TRBJ2-3; 12 nucleotides align to TRBD2. The trim removed 3 bases at V and 6 bases at J, leaving 1 base unmatched. The CDR3 runs to 14 residues. Per germline, CDR1 PRHDT and CDR2 FYEKMQ (reference sequence). In DNA form, the CDR3 reads TGTGCCAGCAGCTTTACTAGCGGGAGGGATACGCAGTATTTT. It yields the protein CASSFTSGRDTQYF.